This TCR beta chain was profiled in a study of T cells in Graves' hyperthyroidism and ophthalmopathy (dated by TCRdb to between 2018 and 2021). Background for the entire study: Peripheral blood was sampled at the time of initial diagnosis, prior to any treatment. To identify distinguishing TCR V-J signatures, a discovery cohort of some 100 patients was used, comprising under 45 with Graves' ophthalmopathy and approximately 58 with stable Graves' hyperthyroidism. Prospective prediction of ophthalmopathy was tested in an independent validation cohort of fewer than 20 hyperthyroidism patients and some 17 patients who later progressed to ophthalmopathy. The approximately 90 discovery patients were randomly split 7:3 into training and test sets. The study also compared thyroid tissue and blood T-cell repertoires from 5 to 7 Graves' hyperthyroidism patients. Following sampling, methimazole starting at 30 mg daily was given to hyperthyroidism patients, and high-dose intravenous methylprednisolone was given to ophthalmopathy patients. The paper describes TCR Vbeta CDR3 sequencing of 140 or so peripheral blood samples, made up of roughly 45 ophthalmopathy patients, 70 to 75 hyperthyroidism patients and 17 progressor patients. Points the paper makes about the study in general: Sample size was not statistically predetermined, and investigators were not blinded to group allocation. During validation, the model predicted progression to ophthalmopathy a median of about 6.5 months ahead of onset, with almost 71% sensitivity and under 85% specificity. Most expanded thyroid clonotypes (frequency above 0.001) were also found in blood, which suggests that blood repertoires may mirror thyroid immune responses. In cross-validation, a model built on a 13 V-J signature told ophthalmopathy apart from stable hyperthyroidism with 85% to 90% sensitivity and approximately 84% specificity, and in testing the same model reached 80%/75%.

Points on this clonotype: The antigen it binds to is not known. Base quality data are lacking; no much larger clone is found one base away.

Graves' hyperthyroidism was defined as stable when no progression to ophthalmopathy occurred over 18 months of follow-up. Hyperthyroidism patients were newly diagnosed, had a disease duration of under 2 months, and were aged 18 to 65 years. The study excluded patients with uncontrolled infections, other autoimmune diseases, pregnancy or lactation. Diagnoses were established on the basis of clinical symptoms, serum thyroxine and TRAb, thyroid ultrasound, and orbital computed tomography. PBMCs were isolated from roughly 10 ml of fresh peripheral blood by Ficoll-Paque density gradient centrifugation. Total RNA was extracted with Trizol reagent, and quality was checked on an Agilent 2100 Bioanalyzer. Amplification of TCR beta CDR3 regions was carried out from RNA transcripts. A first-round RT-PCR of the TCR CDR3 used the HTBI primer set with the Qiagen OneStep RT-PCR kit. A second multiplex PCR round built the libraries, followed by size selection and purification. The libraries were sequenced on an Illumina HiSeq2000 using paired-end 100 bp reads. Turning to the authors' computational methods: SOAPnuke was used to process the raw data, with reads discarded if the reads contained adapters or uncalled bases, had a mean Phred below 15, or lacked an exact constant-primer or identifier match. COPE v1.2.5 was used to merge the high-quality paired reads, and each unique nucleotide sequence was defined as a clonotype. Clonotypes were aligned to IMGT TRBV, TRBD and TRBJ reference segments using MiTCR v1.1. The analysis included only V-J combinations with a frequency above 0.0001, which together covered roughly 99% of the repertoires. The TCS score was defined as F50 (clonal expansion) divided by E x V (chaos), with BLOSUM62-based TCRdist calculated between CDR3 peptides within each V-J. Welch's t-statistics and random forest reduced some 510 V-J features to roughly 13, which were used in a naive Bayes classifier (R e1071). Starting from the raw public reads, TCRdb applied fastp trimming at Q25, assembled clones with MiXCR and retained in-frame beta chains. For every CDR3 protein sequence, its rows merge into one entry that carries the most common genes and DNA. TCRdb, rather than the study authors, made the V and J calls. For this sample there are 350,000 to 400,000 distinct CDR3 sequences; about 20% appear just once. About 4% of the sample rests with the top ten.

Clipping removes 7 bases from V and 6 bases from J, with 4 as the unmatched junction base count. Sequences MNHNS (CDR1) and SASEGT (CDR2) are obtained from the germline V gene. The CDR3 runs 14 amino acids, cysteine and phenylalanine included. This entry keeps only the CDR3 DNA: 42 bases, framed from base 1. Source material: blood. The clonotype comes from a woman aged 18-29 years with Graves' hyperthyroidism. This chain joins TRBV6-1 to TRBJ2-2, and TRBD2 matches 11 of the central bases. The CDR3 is CASNSGGAAGELFF. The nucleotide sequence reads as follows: TGTGCCAGCAATAGCGGGGGGGCGGCCGGGGAGCTGTTTTTT.